A single sample is the source of the 9 T cell receptor beta chains below, sequenced in a study of cytomegalovirus exposure and HLA in healthy donors. The PCR ran on 60 Vbeta and 13 Jbeta primers. Some clones are missing from TCRdb's copy, which holds only in-frame ones; the method was immunoSEQ multiplex PCR. Reported are more than 200,000 clones; the ten largest clones contain around 0.95%. The sample comprised PBMCs. These receptors came from a woman in her twenties or thirties in good health and CMV-seropositive.

The chain recombines TRBV30 with TRBJ2-7, with TRBD2 identical over 8 bases. J gave up 7 bases and V 5 bases, and 13 bases lay outside the gene matches. The germline V gene has CDR1 GTSNPN and CDR2 SVGIG (reference sequence). The CDR3 loop spans 14 amino acids. CDR3 nucleotides: TGTGCCTGGTTGGGAAGCGGGAGTGCCTCTGAGCAGTACTTC. Translated, it gives CAWLGSGSASEQYF.

The chain carries TRBV4-2 and TRBJ2-7; 8 bases agree with TRBD1. Germline V gene sequence: CDR1 LGHNA, CDR2 YNFKEQ. The CDR3 loop spans 15 amino acids. V lost 1 base, J lost 2 bases, and 4 bases stayed unmatched. CDR3 protein: CASSQAQGVTYEQYF. For the CDR3, the DNA is TGTGCCAGCAGCCAAGCACAGGGGGTTACCTACGAGCAGTACTTC.

V usage is TRBV29-1 and J usage is TRBJ2-1; D is uncertain. This CDR3 has 18 amino acids. Per germline, CDR1 SQVTM and CDR2 ANQGSEA. Trimming pared 0 bases from V and 0 bases from J, leaving 18 bases between. CDR3 protein: CSVEELLSGTRSYNEQFF. The CDR3, as DNA: TGCAGCGTTGAAGAGTTATTGTCGGGTACTCGCTCCTACAATGAGCAGTTCTTC.

The V and J genes are TRBV7-9 and TRBJ1-3; unclear D gene. Trimming pared 5 bases from V and 4 bases from J, leaving 12 bases between. Germline CDR1 and CDR2: SEHNR and FQNEAQ (reference sequence). The CDR3 contains 14 residues. For the CDR3, the DNA is TGTGCCAGCAGCGCTCAGGCAGCCGGAAACACCATATATTTT. Translating it yields CASSAQAAGNTIYF.

The chain carries TRBV11-1 and TRBJ1-1; a weak D match, TRBD1 (5 bases). V lost 1 base, J lost 10 bases, and 7 bases lay in between. CDR1 and CDR2 from the germline V gene are SGHAT and FQDESV (reference sequence). This CDR3 comprises 11 residues. The CDR3 coding sequence is TGTGCCAGCAGCTTAGGGGGCCGAGCTTTCTTT. Protein: CASSLGGRAFF.

On this clone itself: The identical CDR3 is also encoded by other nucleotide sequences in the sample. This chain connects TRBV29-1 to TRBJ1-4, with D perhaps TRBD1 (5 bases). CDR3 length equals 13 residues. CDR1 SQVTM and CDR2 ANQGSEA come from the germline V gene. The V and J ends lost 6 bases and 8 bases respectively, with 16 bases between them. The CDR3: CSVRGGGSEKLFF. Written as DNA, the CDR3 is TGCAGCGTGCGGGGCGGGGGATCGGAAAAACTGTTTTTT. The full variable domain, in which reference TRBV29-1 and TRBJ1-4 provide the parts outside the CDR3, is SAVISQKPSRDICQRGTSLTIQCQVDSQVTMMFWYRQQPGQSLTLIATANQGSEATYESGFVIDKFPISRPNLTFSTLTVSNMSPEDSSIYLCSVRGGGSEKLFFGSGTQLSVL.

The chain employs TRBV29-1 and TRBJ2-3; 8 nucleotides agree with TRBD1. This CDR3 contains 13 residues. CDR1 SQVTM and CDR2 ANQGSEA come from the germline V gene. With V trimmed by 1 base and J by 4 bases, 1 base remained unmatched. The CDR3 loop is CSVEVQGADTQYF. CDR3 nucleotide sequence: TGCAGCGTTGAAGTACAGGGGGCAGATACGCAGTATTTT.

The gene calls are TRBV6-5 and TRBJ1-3, with a possible D match to TRBD1 (6 bases). Germline loops: CDR1 MNHEY, CDR2 SVGAGI. This CDR3 contains 15 residues. V was shortened by 5 bases and J by 4 bases, with 15 bases between the two germline ends. CDR3 in amino acids: CASSHLTGRGNTIYF. DNA for the CDR3: TGTGCCAGCAGTCACTTAACAGGGCGGGGAAACACCATATATTTT.

The chain recombines TRBV29-1 with TRBJ2-2; 9 positions match TRBD1. Trimming took 7 bases from V and 7 from J; bases not matched to a gene: 7. Germline V gene data show CDR1 as SQVTM and CDR2 as ANQGSEA. The CDR3 totals 13 residues. CDR3 residues: CSAQGARSGELFF. The DNA of the CDR3 is TGCAGCGCACAGGGGGCGCGGAGCGGGGAGCTGTTTTTT.